A single sample is the source of the 29 T cell receptor beta chains below, sequenced in a study of CD4 T cells in relation to SARS-CoV-2 and coronaviruses (dated by TCRdb to the early 2020s). No antigen is known for these receptors. The library relied on the immunoSEQ multiplex PCR assay. TCRdb retrieved this table from immuneACCESS and kept in-frame rearrangements only. Not all clones are present; in checked studies, unresolved V genes account for under half, and no reason is known for the remainder. This sample gives about 35,000 clones in total; approximately 80% of them show up just once. The ten largest clones add up to 20% of the sample. Sequencing used memory CD4+ T cells from PBMCs, cultured in vitro. The sample's cell subset or site label, in plain terms: memory (non-naive) CD4+ T cells. The receptors originated from an adult with COVID-19.

The V gene is TRBV4-1, the J gene TRBJ2-7; D may match TRBD1 or TRBD2 (5 bases each). The CDR3 totals 14 residues. V shed 3 bases and J shed 4 bases, with 13 bases lying between them. The germline V gene has CDR1 MGHRA and CDR2 YSYEKL. CDR3 sequence (DNA): TGCGCCAGCAGCCATCCGGGGACGGGGTACGAGCAGTACTTC. Encoded protein: CASSHPGTGYEQYF.

The genes are TRBV19 and TRBJ2-5; D uncertain. Germline CDR1 LNHDA, CDR2 SQIVND (reference sequence). V lost 3 bases to trimming and J lost 4 bases, with 18 bases between them. The CDR3 covers 16 residues. CDR3 sequence: CASSMWTGSKGETQYF. Here the CDR3 DNA reads TGTGCCAGTAGTATGTGGACCGGTTCCAAGGGAGAGACCCAGTACTTC.

By sample fraction, this clone is medium-sized (0.01 to 0.1%). The V gene is TRBV19, the J gene TRBJ2-3, with TRBD2 matching 10 bases. CDR1 and CDR2 (germline): LNHDA, SQIVND (reference sequence). This CDR3 comprises 16 residues. The ends lost 5 bases at V and 1 base at J; junction bases unmatched: 6. The CDR3 DNA reads as TGTGCCAGTAGTCCTCTAGCGGGAGAGGGCACAGATACGCAGTATTTT. This sequence encodes CASSPLAGEGTDTQYF.

The V call is TRBV19, the J call TRBJ2-1, with 11 bases matching TRBD2. The CDR3 length is 14 residues. Germline lookup yields CDR1 LNHDA and CDR2 SQIVND (reference sequence). The V gene end was trimmed by 6 bases and the J gene end by 8 bases; junction bases not matched to a gene: 6. The CDR3 loop reads CASRLAGVFDEQFF. The CDR3 DNA follows: TGTGCCAGTAGACTAGCGGGAGTGTTCGATGAGCAGTTCTTC.

The chain links TRBV6-2 or TRBV6-3 to TRBJ2-7; 11 bases agree with TRBD2. Germline V lookup: CDR1 MNHEY, CDR2 SVGEGT. The CDR3 sequence is 15 residues long. V lost 5 bases to trimming and J lost 5 bases; unmatched junction nucleotides: 8. The CDR3 protein is CASSQTLAGGHEQYF. DNA of the CDR3: TGTGCCAGCAGTCAGACCCTAGCGGGAGGCCACGAGCAGTACTTC.

This clone was seen only once. The chain joins TRBV5-6 to TRBJ2-2; D is unresolved. Looked up from germline, CDR1 is SGHDT and CDR2 is YYEEEE. Trimming cost V 4 bases and J 6 bases, with 13 bases left between them. The CDR3 extends over 14 amino acids. The CDR3 protein is CASSPVTPAGELFF. DNA of the CDR3: TGTGCCAGCAGCCCGGTCACCCCCGCCGGGGAGCTGTTTTTT.

This chain joins TRBV5-8 and TRBJ2-7, with 10 nucleotides matching TRBD2. CDR1 is SGHTS and CDR2 is YDEGEE in the germline V gene. The CDR3 totals 15 residues. The V and J ends lost 7 bases and 2 bases, in that order; junction bases with no gene match: 9. CDR3 in amino acids: CASGYGLAETYEQYF. CDR3 in DNA: TGTGCCAGCGGGTACGGACTAGCGGAAACCTACGAGCAGTACTTC.

The chain combines TRBV4-2 with TRBJ2-7, with TRBD2 matching over 10 bases. Germline trimming cut 0 bases from V and 1 base from J; bases unmatched to any gene: 3. The CDR3 has 16 residues. Germline V gives CDR1 LGHNA, CDR2 YNFKEQ. The CDR3 sequence is CASSQDPSGRSYEQYF. For the CDR3, the DNA is TGTGCCAGCAGCCAAGATCCTAGCGGGAGATCCTACGAGCAGTACTTC.

The gene calls are TRBV5-6 and TRBJ2-7; 8 positions agree with TRBD1. This CDR3 spans 15 amino acids. Germline V gene data show CDR1 as SGHDT and CDR2 as YYEEEE. Unmatched junction bases numbered 6, after V lost 3 bases and J lost 1 base. Here the CDR3 DNA reads TGTGCCAGCAGCTACAGGGGGGATTTTTCCTACGAGCAGTACTTC. It yields the protein CASSYRGDFSYEQYF.

The genes are TRBV19 and TRBJ1-4; D is unclear. The V gene's germline CDR1 is LNHDA and CDR2 SQIVND (reference sequence). The CDR3 length is 12 residues. The V gene lost 3 bases and the J gene lost 13 bases, with 12 bases spanning the gap. CDR3 amino acids: CASSILAGRLFF. The CDR3, as DNA: TGTGCCAGTAGTATCCTCGCCGGTCGACTGTTTTTT.

V is TRBV5-1 and J is TRBJ2-7, with D perhaps matching TRBD2 (5 bases). CDR1 and CDR2 from the germline V gene are SGHRS and YFSETQ. CDR3 size: 15 residues. The V and J ends lost 4 bases and 3 bases respectively, with 17 bases between them. This chain's CDR3 is CASSVEGESLYEQYF. In DNA form, the CDR3 reads TGCGCCAGCAGCGTAGAGGGAGAATCCCTCTACGAGCAGTACTTC.

CDR3 sequence reads: CAHIGKGVPSGANVLTF. CDR3 sequence (DNA): TGTGCCCACATAGGGAAAGGGGTCCCCTCTGGGGCCAACGTCCTGACTTTC. This sequence joins TRBV30 and TRBJ2-6, with a tentative D call TRBD1 (5 bases). The CDR3 totals 17 residues. The V gene's germline CDR1 is GTSNPN and CDR2 SVGIG (reference sequence). The V end lost 8 bases, the J end lost 0 bases, and 20 bases lay between the germline ends.

The gene calls are TRBV5-6 and TRBJ2-1; 9 bases agree with TRBD2. The ends lost 4 bases at V and 6 bases at J; junction bases unmatched: 11. The CDR3 is made up of 16 amino acids. The germline gives CDR1 SGHDT, CDR2 YYEEEE. CDR3 DNA sequence: TGTGCCAGCAGCCCCCTTGATAGCGGGAGTCGCAATGAGCAGTTCTTC. Residues: CASSPLDSGSRNEQFF.

This clone was seen a few times. The chain carries TRBV27 and TRBJ2-7; D perhaps matches TRBD2 (6 bases). The V end was cut by 2 bases, the J end by 5 bases, with 10 bases between. CDR1 is MNHEY and CDR2 is SMNVEV in the germline V gene (reference sequence). This CDR3 contains 13 residues. CDR3 in amino acids: CASSLRGYHEQYF. In DNA, the CDR3 is TGTGCCAGCAGTTTACGGGGGTATCACGAGCAGTACTTC.

The J gene is TRBJ1-1, the V gene TRBV6-5; no definite D call. V dropped 7 bases and J dropped 0 bases, with 9 bases sitting between them. The germline CDR1 and CDR2 sequences are MNHEY and SVGAGI. CDR3 size: 13 residues. CDR3 protein: CASKEGLNTEAFF. Here the CDR3 DNA reads TGTGCCAGCAAGGAGGGATTGAACACTGAAGCTTTCTTT.

This clone was counted once. The chain employs TRBV25-1 and TRBJ2-1; tentatively, D is TRBD1 or TRBD2 (6 bases each). Trimming removed 4 bases at V and 1 base at J, with 14 bases between. The germline gives CDR1 MGHDK, CDR2 SYGVNS. The CDR3 spans 16 residues. CDR3 in amino acids: CASSAGGRVSYNEQFF. The CDR3 bases are TGTGCCAGCAGTGCCGGGGGCAGGGTTTCCTACAATGAGCAGTTCTTC.

The sample holds a few counts of this clone. This chain joins TRBV7-3 and TRBJ1-6, with 11 bases identical to TRBD1. The CDR3 has 14 residues. V trimming: 5 bases; J trimming: 10 bases; junction bases outside the gene matches: 4. The germline gives CDR1 SGHTA, CDR2 FQGTGA. DNA for the CDR3: TGTGCCAGCAGCGTAGGACAGGGGGCCTCACCCCTCCACTTT. Translation gives CASSVGQGASPLHF.

This chain connects TRBV21-1 to TRBJ2-7; TRBD2, as called in the table, went unchecked against the DNA. TRBV21-1 is a documented pseudogene. This CDR3 has 17 amino acids. The CDR3 nucleotides read TGTGCCAGCAGCAGTCGTATAGCGGGAGGAAGCTCCTACGAGCAGTACTTC. Protein product: CASSSRIAGGSSYEQYF.

The rearrangement uses TRBV7-6 and TRBJ2-1, with 10 bases identical to TRBD2. CDR3 length: 17 amino acids. CDR1 and CDR2 from the germline V gene are SGHVS and FNYEAQ. V shed 6 bases, J shed 2 bases, and the junction held 10 bases outside the gene matches. CDR3 amino acids: CASSLNAGTSAYNEQFF. CDR3 nucleotides: TGTGCCAGCAGTCTAAATGCCGGGACTAGCGCCTACAATGAGCAGTTCTTC. The full variable domain, its missing parts supplied by reference TRBV7-6 and TRBJ2-1, is GAGVSQSPRYKVTKRGQDVALRCDPISGHVSLYWYRQALGQGPEFLTYFNYEAQQDKSGLPNDRFSAERPEGSISTLTIQRTEQRDSAMYRCASSLNAGTSAYNEQFFGPGTRLTVL.

The sample holds a few counts of this clone. The CDR3 sequence is CSVEDRHSHNEQFF. CDR3 coding DNA: TGCAGCGTTGAAGATCGTCACAGTCACAATGAGCAGTTCTTC. The rearrangement uses TRBV29-1 and TRBJ2-1; no clear D. Germline V gene lookup returns CDR1 SQVTM and CDR2 ANQGSEA. This CDR3 has 14 amino acids. V lost 0 bases and J 5 bases, leaving 11 bases between the germline ends.

The rearrangement uses TRBV6-1 and TRBJ2-7; D gene unclear. Germline CDR1 reads MNHNS; CDR2 reads SASEGT. V was pared by 2 bases and J by 1 base, with 6 bases between. This CDR3 contains 13 residues. DNA of the CDR3: TGTGCCAGCAGTGAAAGCGCGTCCTACGAGCAGTACTTC. Protein: CASSESASYEQYF.

This chain connects TRBV7-2 to TRBJ2-3; 9 positions match TRBD1. Germline loops: CDR1 SGHTA, CDR2 FQGNSA. The length of the CDR3 is 16 residues. V dropped 2 bases and J dropped 4; count of bases not matched to a gene: 7. The CDR3, as DNA: TGTGCCAGCAGCTTAAAATGGGGACAGGGATCAGATACGCAGTATTTT. Translating it yields CASSLKWGQGSDTQYF.

The V call is TRBV7-8, the J call TRBJ2-3, with 14 bases lining up with TRBD2. Germline V gene data show CDR1 as SGHVS and CDR2 as FQNEAQ. The length of the CDR3 is 17 residues. Trimming took 5 bases from V and 4 from J; bases not matched to a gene: 8. CDR3 residues: CASSQLGTSGRADTQYF. The CDR3 nucleotides are TGTGCCAGCAGCCAGCTTGGGACTAGCGGGAGAGCAGATACGCAGTATTTT.

The genes are TRBV15 and TRBJ2-1, with TRBD2 matching 8 bases. CDR1 is LNHNV and CDR2 is YYDKDF in the germline V gene (reference sequence). The CDR3 sequence is 15 residues long. V dropped 2 bases and J dropped 3; count of bases not matched to a gene: 3. CDR3 sequence (DNA): TGTGCCACCAGCAGAACTAGCGGAATCTACAATGAGCAGTTCTTC. It is translated as CATSRTSGIYNEQFF.

This CDR3 is CASSSNLGYEQYF. In DNA form, the CDR3 reads TGTGCCAGCAGCTCCAATCTGGGTTACGAGCAGTACTTC. The V gene is TRBV7-2, the J gene TRBJ2-7; D unclear. The length of the CDR3 is 13 residues. The germline V and J ends were trimmed by 4 bases and 4 bases, with 11 bases remaining between them. Per germline, CDR1 SGHTA and CDR2 FQGNSA.

This clone was seen only a few times. The rearrangement joins TRBV15 to TRBJ2-3, with TRBD2 matching over 11 bases. V dropped 4 bases and J dropped 4; count of bases not matched to a gene: 4. The CDR3 is 15 residues long. Germline assignment: CDR1 LNHNV and CDR2 YYDKDF (reference sequence). CDR3 DNA sequence: TGTGCCACCAGCACGGGACTAGCGGACTCAGATACGCAGTATTTT. Its protein product is CATSTGLADSDTQYF.

This clone has just a few counts. This chain connects TRBV28 to TRBJ1-5; 8 positions agree with TRBD1. Germline lookup yields CDR1 MDHEN and CDR2 SYDVKM. Trimming removed 10 bases from V and 0 bases from J; junction bases left unmatched: 8. This CDR3 region has 15 residues. In DNA form, the CDR3 reads TGTGCCACTATAGACAGGGGATATAGCAATCAGCCCCAGCATTTT. It codes for CATIDRGYSNQPQHF.

J is TRBJ1-5 and V is TRBV7-8; 8 bases map to TRBD1. The V segment lost 5 bases and the J segment 2 bases; nucleotides outside the gene matches: 5. The CDR3 runs 15 residues. Germline V gene data show CDR1 as SGHVS and CDR2 as FQNEAQ. CDR3 bases: TGTGCCAGCAGCCCGGTGGGACAGGGCAATCAGCCCCAGCATTTT. This encodes CASSPVGQGNQPQHF.

The rearrangement links TRBV7-9 to TRBJ2-7, with D perhaps TRBD1 or TRBD2 (7 bases each). The CDR3 covers 17 residues. Germline CDR1 and CDR2: SEHNR and FQNEAQ (reference sequence). Trimming took off 7 bases at V and 3 bases at J, with 25 bases between the two ends. CDR3: CASTRGGGPSIDYEQYF. CDR3 nucleotide sequence: TGTGCCAGCACCAGGGGGGGAGGGCCGAGCATAGACTACGAGCAGTACTTC. Together with reference TRBV7-9 and TRBJ2-7, the CDR3 gives the full variable domain: DTGVSQNPRHKITKRGQNVTFRCDPISEHNRLYWYRQTLGQGPEFLTYFQNEAQLEKSRLLSDRFSAERPKGSFSTLEIQRTEQGDSAMYLCASTRGGGPSIDYEQYFGPGTRLTVT.